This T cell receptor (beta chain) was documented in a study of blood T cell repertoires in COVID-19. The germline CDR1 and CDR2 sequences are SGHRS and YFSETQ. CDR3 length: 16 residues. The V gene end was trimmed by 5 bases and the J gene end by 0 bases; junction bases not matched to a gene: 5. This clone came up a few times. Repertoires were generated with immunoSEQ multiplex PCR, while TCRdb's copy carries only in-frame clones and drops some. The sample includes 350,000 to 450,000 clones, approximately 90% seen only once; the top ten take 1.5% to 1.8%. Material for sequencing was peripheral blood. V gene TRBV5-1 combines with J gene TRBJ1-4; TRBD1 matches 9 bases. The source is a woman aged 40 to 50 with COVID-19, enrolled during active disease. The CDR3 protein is CASSRDRVTTNEKLFF. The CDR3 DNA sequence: TGCGCCAGCAGTCGGGACAGGGTGACAACTAATGAAAAACTGTTTTTT.